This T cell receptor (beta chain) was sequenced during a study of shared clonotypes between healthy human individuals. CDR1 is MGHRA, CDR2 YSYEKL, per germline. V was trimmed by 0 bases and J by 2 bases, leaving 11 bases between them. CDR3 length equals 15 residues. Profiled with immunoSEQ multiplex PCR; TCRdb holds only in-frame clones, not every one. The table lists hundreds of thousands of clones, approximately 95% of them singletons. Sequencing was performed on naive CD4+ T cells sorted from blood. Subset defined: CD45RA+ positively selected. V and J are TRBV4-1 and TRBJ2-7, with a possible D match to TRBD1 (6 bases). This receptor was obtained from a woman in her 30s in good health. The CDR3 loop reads CASSQDQGSPYEQYF. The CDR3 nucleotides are TGCGCCAGCAGCCAAGATCAGGGGTCCCCCTACGAGCAGTACTTC.